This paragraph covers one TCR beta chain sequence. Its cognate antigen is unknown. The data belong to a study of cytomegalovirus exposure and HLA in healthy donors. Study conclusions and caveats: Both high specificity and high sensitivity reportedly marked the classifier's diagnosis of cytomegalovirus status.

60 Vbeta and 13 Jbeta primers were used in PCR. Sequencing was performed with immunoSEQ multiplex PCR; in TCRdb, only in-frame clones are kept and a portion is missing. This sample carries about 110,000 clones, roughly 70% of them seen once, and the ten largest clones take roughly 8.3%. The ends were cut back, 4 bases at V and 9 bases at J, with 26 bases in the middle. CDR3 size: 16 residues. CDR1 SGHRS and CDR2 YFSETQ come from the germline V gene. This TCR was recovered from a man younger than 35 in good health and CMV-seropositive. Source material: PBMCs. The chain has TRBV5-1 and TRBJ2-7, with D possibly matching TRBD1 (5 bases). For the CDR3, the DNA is TGCGCCAGCAGCGGTTCGTGGGCTGGGGCATCAAACGTGCAGTACTTC. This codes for CASSGSWAGASNVQYF.